This T cell receptor (beta chain) originates from a study of vaccination and CD4 T cells after COVID-19. Regarding the study as a whole: No early post-infection timepoints were studied, and convalescent patients studied were relatively few.

Scientists ran DNA taken from cultured CD4+ T cells through the Oncomine TCR Beta short-read assay for sequencing. TCRdb independently ran MiXCR on the PCR reads; one entry per CDR3 protein. The sample lists some 18,000 distinct CDR3 sequences, about 45% seen once, with approximately 7.2% in the top ten. CDR1 and CDR2 from the germline V gene are ENHRY and SYGVKD. V was trimmed by 10 bases and J by 2 bases, leaving 15 bases between them. The CDR3 is 14 residues long. Sample treatment: roughly 10-day PBMC culture with coronavirus spike peptide pools or control peptides (ViraFEST assay). With respect to this clonotype: The antigen remains undetermined.

The sample was CD4+ T cells from blood, cultured in vitro, taken after SARS-CoV-2 vaccination. The chain links TRBV10-3 to TRBJ2-1; D is unresolved. The receptor was derived from a human donor who had recovered from COVID-19. CDR3: CATKTANTYNEQFF. The CDR3 DNA follows: TGTGCCACCAAGACCGCAAACACCTACAATGAGCAGTTCTTC.